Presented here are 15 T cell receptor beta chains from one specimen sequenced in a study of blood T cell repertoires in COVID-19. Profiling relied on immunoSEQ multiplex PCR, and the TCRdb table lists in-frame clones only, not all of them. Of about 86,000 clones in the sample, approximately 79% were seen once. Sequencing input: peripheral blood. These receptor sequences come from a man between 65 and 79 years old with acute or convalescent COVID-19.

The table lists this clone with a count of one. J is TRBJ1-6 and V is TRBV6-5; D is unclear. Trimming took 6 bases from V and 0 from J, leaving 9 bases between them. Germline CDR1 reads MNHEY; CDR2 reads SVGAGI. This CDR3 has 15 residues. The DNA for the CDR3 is TGTGCCAGCAGATTAGCCAGCTCCTATAATTCACCCCTCCACTTT. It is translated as CASRLASSYNSPLHF.

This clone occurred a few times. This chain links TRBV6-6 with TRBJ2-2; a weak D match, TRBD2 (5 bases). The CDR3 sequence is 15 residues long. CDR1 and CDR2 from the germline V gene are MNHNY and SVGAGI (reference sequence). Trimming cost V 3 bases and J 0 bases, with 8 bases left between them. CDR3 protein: CASSYGLSNTGELFF. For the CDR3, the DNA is TGTGCCAGCAGTTATGGACTCTCGAACACCGGGGAGCTGTTTTTT.

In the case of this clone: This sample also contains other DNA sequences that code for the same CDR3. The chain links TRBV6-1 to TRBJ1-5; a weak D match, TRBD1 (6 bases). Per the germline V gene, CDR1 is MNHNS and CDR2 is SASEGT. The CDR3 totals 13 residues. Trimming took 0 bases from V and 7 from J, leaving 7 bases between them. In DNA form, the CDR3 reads TGTGCCAGCAGTGAAGCCCAGGGGCAGCCCCAGCATTTT. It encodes CASSEAQGQPQHF.

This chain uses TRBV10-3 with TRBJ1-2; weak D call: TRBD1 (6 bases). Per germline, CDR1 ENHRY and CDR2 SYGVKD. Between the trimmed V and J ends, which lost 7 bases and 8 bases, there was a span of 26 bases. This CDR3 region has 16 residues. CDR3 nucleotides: TGTGCCATCACCCCGGGCAGGGGTTTGTCTCAGGGGGGCTACACCTTC. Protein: CAITPGRGLSQGGYTF.

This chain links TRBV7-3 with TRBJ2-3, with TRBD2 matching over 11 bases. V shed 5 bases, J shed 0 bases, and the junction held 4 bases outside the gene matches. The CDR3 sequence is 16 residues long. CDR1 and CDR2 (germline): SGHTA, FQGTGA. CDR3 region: CASSPGLAVSTDTQYF. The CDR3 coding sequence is TGTGCCAGCAGCCCGGGACTAGCGGTCAGCACAGATACGCAGTATTTT.

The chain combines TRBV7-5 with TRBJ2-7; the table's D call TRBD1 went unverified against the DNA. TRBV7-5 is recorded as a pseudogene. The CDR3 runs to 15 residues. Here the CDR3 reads CVRSFSGQAVYEQYV. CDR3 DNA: TGTGTCAGAAGCTTTTCGGGACAGGCCGTCTACGAGCAGTACGTC.

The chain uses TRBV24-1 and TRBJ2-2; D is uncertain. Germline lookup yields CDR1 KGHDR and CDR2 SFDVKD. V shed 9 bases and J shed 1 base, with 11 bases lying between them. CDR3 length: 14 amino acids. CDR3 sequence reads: CATATYRNTGELFF. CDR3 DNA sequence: TGTGCCACCGCTACGTACAGGAACACCGGGGAGCTGTTTTTT.

The CDR3 region is CASSPTSEQYV. CDR3 in DNA: TGTGCCAGCTCACCAACCAGCGAGCAGTACGTC. V gene TRBV18 combines with J gene TRBJ2-7; D gene uncertain. This CDR3 has 11 residues. The V end was cut by 2 bases, the J end by 6 bases, with 5 bases between. CDR1 is KGHSH, CDR2 LQKENI, per germline.

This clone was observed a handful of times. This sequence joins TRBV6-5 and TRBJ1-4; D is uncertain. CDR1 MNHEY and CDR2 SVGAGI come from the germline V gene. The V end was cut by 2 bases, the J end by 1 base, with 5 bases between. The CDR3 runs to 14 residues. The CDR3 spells CASSYSGTNEKLFF. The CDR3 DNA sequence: TGTGCCAGCAGTTACAGCGGAACTAATGAAAAACTGTTTTTT.

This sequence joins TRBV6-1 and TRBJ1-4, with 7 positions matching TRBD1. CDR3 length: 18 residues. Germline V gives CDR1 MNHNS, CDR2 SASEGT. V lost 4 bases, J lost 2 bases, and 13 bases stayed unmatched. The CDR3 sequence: CASSGEPLRGVTNEKLFF. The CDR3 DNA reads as TGTGCCAGCAGTGGCGAGCCCCTCAGGGGGGTTACTAATGAAAAACTGTTTTTT.

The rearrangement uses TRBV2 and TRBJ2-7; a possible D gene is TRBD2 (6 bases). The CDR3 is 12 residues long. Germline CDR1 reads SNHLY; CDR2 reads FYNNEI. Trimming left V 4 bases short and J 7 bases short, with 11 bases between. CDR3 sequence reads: CASSVEGFEQYV. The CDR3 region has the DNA TGTGCCAGCAGTGTGGAGGGATTTGAGCAGTACGTC.

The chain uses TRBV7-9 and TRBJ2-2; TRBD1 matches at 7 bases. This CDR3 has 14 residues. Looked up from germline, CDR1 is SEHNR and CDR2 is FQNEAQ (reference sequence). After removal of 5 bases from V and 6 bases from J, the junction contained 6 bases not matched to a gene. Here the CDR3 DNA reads TGTGCCAGCAGCAACCGACAGGGTCCCGGGGAGCTGTTTTTT. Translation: CASSNRQGPGELFF.

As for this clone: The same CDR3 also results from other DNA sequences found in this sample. The CDR3 DNA is TGCGCCAGCTCCCGGACAGGGGCCTCACCCCTCCACTTT. Protein product: CASSRTGASPLHF. The gene calls are TRBV5-1 and TRBJ1-6; 9 nucleotides match TRBD1. The CDR3 covers 13 residues. CDR1 is SGHRS, CDR2 YFSETQ, per germline. Losses at the gene ends were 7 bases for V and 10 bases for J; bases not matched to a gene: 6.

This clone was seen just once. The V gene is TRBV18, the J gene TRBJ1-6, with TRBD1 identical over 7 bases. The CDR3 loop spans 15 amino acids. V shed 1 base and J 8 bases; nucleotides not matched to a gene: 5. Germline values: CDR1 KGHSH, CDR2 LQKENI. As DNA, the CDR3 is TGTGCCAGCTCACCACGACAGGGAGAGGATTCACCCCTCCACTTT. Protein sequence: CASSPRQGEDSPLHF.

The CDR3 protein is CASSRGDGYEQYF. The CDR3 coding sequence is TGTGCCAGCTCACGGGGGGATGGATACGAGCAGTACTTC. V gene TRBV18 combines with J gene TRBJ2-7; weak D call: TRBD2 (6 bases). This CDR3 has 13 residues. Germline V gene sequence: CDR1 KGHSH, CDR2 LQKENI. V dropped 4 bases and J dropped 4 bases, with 11 bases sitting between them.